The 21 T cell receptor beta chains given below trace back to one sample, sequenced in a study of blood T cell repertoires in COVID-19. TCRdb keeps only in-frame clones here, not all; method: immunoSEQ multiplex PCR. The table lists roughly 160,000 clones, over 75% of them singletons, with about 5.3% in the top ten. Specimen: PBMCs or T cells enriched from blood (not recorded which). These receptors were collected from a middle-aged woman with acute COVID-19.

The chain couples TRBV5-6 to TRBJ1-2; 8 positions match TRBD1. The length of the CDR3 is 16 residues. Trimming removed 1 base from V and 0 bases from J; junction bases left unmatched: 5. CDR1 SGHDT and CDR2 YYEEEE come from the germline V gene. CDR3 region: CASSLRTGSANYGYTF. The DNA of the CDR3 is TGTGCCAGCAGCTTGAGGACAGGGTCGGCTAACTATGGCTACACCTTC.

V is TRBV19 and J is TRBJ2-2, with D tentatively TRBD2 (6 bases). V was cut by 8 bases and J by 3 bases, with 16 bases left in between. The CDR3 extends over 15 amino acids. Germline CDR1 reads LNHDA; CDR2 reads SQIVND (reference sequence). CDR3 region: CASRPSSADTGELFF. CDR3 DNA sequence: TGTGCCAGTCGCCCATCTAGCGCAGACACCGGGGAGCTGTTTTTT.

This chain joins TRBV4-1 and TRBJ1-6; TRBD1 matches at 7 bases. Germline CDR1 reads MGHRA; CDR2 reads YSYEKL. The ends lost 1 base at V and 9 bases at J; junction bases unmatched: 3. The CDR3 consists of 14 residues. CDR3 DNA: TGCGCCAGCAGCCAAGGGACAGGACTTTCACCCCTCCACTTT. Translating it yields CASSQGTGLSPLHF.

The rearrangement uses TRBV10-1 and TRBJ2-7; the match to TRBD2 covers 9 bases. In germline, CDR1 is WNHNN, CDR2 SYGVQD (reference sequence). The CDR3 sequence is 16 residues long. J gave up 5 bases and V 8 bases, and 16 bases lay outside the gene matches. The CDR3 DNA is TGCGCCAGCGGAGGGGTAGCGGAGCGGGAGGTCGACGAGCAGTACGTC. It is translated as CASGGVAEREVDEQYV.

The J gene is TRBJ2-2, the V gene TRBV3-1 (or the pseudogene TRBV3-2), with D possibly TRBD2 on 5 matching bases. Looked up from germline, CDR1 is LGHDT and CDR2 is YNNKEL (reference sequence). The CDR3 extends over 16 amino acids. V gave up 1 base and J gave up 2 bases, with 11 bases separating them. In nucleotides, the CDR3 is TGTGCCAGCAGCCAAGTCCGGCTAGCCAACACCGGGGAGCTGTTTTTT. Amino acids: CASSQVRLANTGELFF.

This sequence joins TRBV12-5 and TRBJ2-5, with TRBD1 matching over 9 bases. V lost 7 bases to trimming and J lost 1 base; unmatched junction nucleotides: 7. CDR1 and CDR2 from the germline V gene are LGHNT and FRNRAP. The CDR3 runs to 15 residues. CDR3 sequence: CASALDRGVQETQYF. The CDR3 DNA follows: TGTGCTAGTGCTCTTGACAGGGGGGTCCAAGAGACCCAGTACTTC.

The chain links TRBV18 to TRBJ2-7; TRBD2 is a possible D gene (6 bases). CDR1 is KGHSH and CDR2 is LQKENI in the germline V gene. This CDR3 contains 14 residues. V dropped 4 bases and J dropped 3 bases, with 13 bases sitting between them. CDR3 residues: CASSRPSGSYEQYF. Here the CDR3 DNA reads TGTGCCAGCTCACGCCCCTCCGGGAGCTACGAGCAGTACTTC. Full variable domain (rest looked up from reference TRBV18 and TRBJ2-7): NAGVMQNPRHLVRRRGQEARLRCSPMKGHSHVYWYRQLPEEGLKFMVYLQKENIIDESGMPKERFSAEFPKEGPSILRIQQVVRGDSAAYFCASSRPSGSYEQYFGPGTRLTVT.

The chain joins TRBV5-1 to TRBJ1-3; a weak D match, TRBD1 (6 bases). V lost 4 bases and J 4 bases, leaving 12 bases between the germline ends. The CDR3 sequence is 14 residues long. Germline lookup yields CDR1 SGHRS and CDR2 YFSETQ. The CDR3 coding sequence is TGCGCCAGCAGCCGCGGGGGCAGAGGAAACACCATATATTTT. Translating it yields CASSRGGRGNTIYF.

The chain joins TRBV3-1 (or the pseudogene TRBV3-2) to TRBJ2-7; D gene ambiguous. The CDR3 loop spans 17 amino acids. Germline V gene sequence: CDR1 LGHDT, CDR2 YNNKEL (reference sequence). V shed 4 bases and J shed 5 bases, with 24 bases lying between them. CDR3 sequence reads: CASSPRRPARDFDEQYF. Written as DNA, the CDR3 is TGTGCCAGCAGCCCTCGCCGTCCCGCCCGAGATTTTGACGAGCAGTACTTC.

This rearrangement joins TRBV7-9 to TRBJ2-7; D is unclear. Germline V gene data show CDR1 as SEHNR and CDR2 as FQNEAQ (reference sequence). V dropped 3 bases and J dropped 2 bases, with 5 bases sitting between them. This CDR3 is built from 12 residues. The CDR3 DNA reads as TGTGCCAGCAGCTTCGGTACCTACGAGCAGTACTTC. It specifies CASSFGTYEQYF.

Comments on this clone: The junction differs from germline at one of its ends, possibly a read error. The chain couples TRBV19 to TRBJ2-5; a possible D gene is TRBD1 (5 bases). This CDR3 has 15 amino acids. CDR1 and CDR2 from the germline V gene are LNHDA and SQIVND (reference sequence). CDR3 DNA sequence: TGTGCCAGTAGTATTTTCGGACAAGGCCAACAGACCCAGTACTTC. As protein: CASSIFGQGQQTQYF.

This rearrangement joins TRBV3-1 (or the pseudogene TRBV3-2) to TRBJ1-1; 7 bases fit TRBD1. The CDR3 has 16 amino acids. The V and J ends lost 1 base and 3 bases, in that order; junction bases with no gene match: 8. Germline CDR1 LGHDT, CDR2 YNNKEL (reference sequence). This chain's CDR3 is CASSQAQPRGYTEAFF. CDR3 DNA sequence: TGTGCCAGCAGCCAAGCGCAACCCAGGGGGTACACTGAAGCTTTCTTT.

The rearrangement links TRBV7-2 to TRBJ2-5; D possibly corresponds to TRBD1 (6 bases). Germline V gives CDR1 SGHTA, CDR2 FQGNSA. Trimming left V 5 bases short and J 5 bases short, with 18 bases between. The CDR3 extends over 15 amino acids. The CDR3 loop reads CASSVRQVGWETQYF. Here the CDR3 DNA reads TGTGCCAGCAGCGTACGACAGGTCGGTTGGGAGACCCAGTACTTC.

The J gene is TRBJ1-2, the V gene TRBV11-2; the match to TRBD1 covers 7 bases. Germline trimming cut 5 bases from V and 5 bases from J; bases unmatched to any gene: 8. In germline, CDR1 is SGHAT, CDR2 FQNNGV. This CDR3 region has 14 residues. For the CDR3, the DNA is TGTGCCAGCAGCCCCCCCGGGACAGCTTATGGCTACACCTTC. Translating it yields CASSPPGTAYGYTF.

The chain has TRBV6-1 and TRBJ2-3; 11 bases match TRBD2. The CDR3 consists of 17 residues. Unmatched junction bases numbered 3, after V lost 0 bases and J lost 1 base. CDR1 MNHNS and CDR2 SASEGT come from the germline V gene. The CDR3 nucleotides read TGTGCCAGCAGTGAAGCCTTAGCGGGAGGGGGCACAGATACGCAGTATTTT. Residues: CASSEALAGGGTDTQYF.

CDR3 residues: CASSTSDIQYF. DNA for the CDR3: TGTGCCAGTAGTACATCAGACATTCAGTACTTC. V gene TRBV19 combines with J gene TRBJ2-4; D is unresolved. Looked up from germline, CDR1 is LNHDA and CDR2 is SQIVND (reference sequence). V was clipped by 4 bases and J by 8 bases, with 6 bases between them. This CDR3 spans 11 amino acids.

The V and J genes are TRBV27 and TRBJ2-1; D is unresolved. This CDR3 has 12 amino acids. Per germline, CDR1 MNHEY and CDR2 SMNVEV (reference sequence). V gave up 2 bases and J gave up 6 bases, with 5 bases separating them. The CDR3 reads CASSLNLNEQFF. DNA of the CDR3: TGTGCCAGCAGTTTAAATCTCAATGAGCAGTTCTTC.

In nucleotides, the CDR3 is TGTGCCAGCAGCTTGGTCCGCCGGCGGGATAGTTACGAGCAGTACTTC. Translated: CASSLVRRRDSYEQYF. The chain joins TRBV5-6 to TRBJ2-7, with D tentatively TRBD2 (6 bases). This CDR3 has 16 amino acids. Trimming took off 0 bases at V and 4 bases at J, with 17 bases between the two ends. Germline-derived CDR1 and CDR2 are SGHDT and YYEEEE.

V gene TRBV6-6 combines with J gene TRBJ2-7, with a possible D match to TRBD2 (5 bases). CDR3 size: 12 residues. CDR1 is MNHNY and CDR2 is SVGAGI in the germline V gene (reference sequence). V lost 6 bases, J lost 3 bases, and 9 bases lay in between. The CDR3 region has the DNA TGTGCCAGCAGACTAGAAAGCTACGAGCAGTACTTC. Its protein is CASRLESYEQYF.

This chain links TRBV2 with TRBJ1-6, with D possibly TRBD1 on 6 matching bases. Germline CDR1 is SNHLY and CDR2 is FYNNEI. This CDR3 has 14 residues. Between the trimmed V and J ends, which lost 11 bases and 3 bases, there was a span of 14 bases. CDR3 region: CADRSVGYNSPLHF. In DNA form, the CDR3 reads TGTGCCGACAGGTCCGTCGGCTATAATTCACCCCTCCACTTT.

This clone was observed a few times. The J gene is TRBJ2-5, the V gene TRBV29-1, with D possibly matching TRBD2 (6 bases). Germline values: CDR1 SQVTM, CDR2 ANQGSEA. V was cut by 4 bases and J by 7 bases, with 16 bases left in between. The CDR3 covers 13 residues. Here the CDR3 DNA reads TGCAGCGTTGTGACAGCCGCCGGGGGGACCCAGTACTTC. Protein: CSVVTAAGGTQYF.